The rows below give T cell receptor beta chains drawn from one sample of a study of radiotherapy plus CTLA-4 blockade in lung cancer. Here immunoSEQ multiplex PCR was the method, and the copy in TCRdb shows in-frame clones only, minus some. Seen here are some 92,000 clones, 75% to 85% observed once, and the top ten hold approximately 3.4%. The specimen was peripheral blood, collected from a patient treated with radiotherapy plus ipilimumab. These receptors all come from a human donor with non-small cell lung cancer who had a partial response to radiotherapy plus ipilimumab. Each CDR3 is given with its conserved first and last residue.

>TRBV5-4
CASSLGQGRLGTDTQYF
>TRBV7-6
CASSSPGQGSGGYTF
>TRBV10-2
CASSDRSERSLSYNEQFF
>TRBV2
CASSTRDRYYEQYF
>TRBV5-1
CASSPGTGAGANVLTF
>TRBV6-5
CASSDRTHNQPQHF
>TRBV5-1
CASRSGTGGFYEQYF
>TRBV28
CASSSLGTGEETQYF
>TRBV9
CASSVDGQAYNEQFF
>TRBV4-2
CASSRPGQKNTEAFF
>TRBV7-3
CASSYGLAGGGTDTQYF
>TRBV28
CASRGPRRGNEKLFF
>TRBV27
CASSPIRDRLTRGANVLTF